Listed below are T cell receptor beta chains from one sample, sequenced in a study of T cell responses to AZD1222 COVID-19 vaccine. Profiling relied on immunoSEQ multiplex PCR, and the TCRdb table lists in-frame clones only, not all of them. The sample shows around 100,000 clones, around 91% of them seen only once. Sequencing used peripheral blood, obtained on day 0 of AZD1222 vaccination. Every receptor here comes from an adult in good health. Both conserved end residues are part of each CDR3. The D gene is left open where the match is weak. Size is stated for part of the rows, as once, few or many counts, or as a class when the clone is expanded.

.	TRBV4-2	.	TRBJ1-5	CASSQDWGTEYQPQHF	TGTGCCAGCAGCCAAGATTGGGGCACAGAATATCAGCCCCAGCATTTT
.	TRBV6-5	TRBD2	TRBJ2-7	CASNTGGQIEQYF	TGTGCCAGCAACACGGGGGGGCAGATCGAGCAGTACTTC
.	TRBV5-1	TRBD1	TRBJ2-4	CASSLEGQGANIQYF	TGCGCCAGCAGCTTGGAGGGTCAGGGGGCGAACATTCAGTACTTC
.	TRBV5-1	TRBD2	TRBJ2-2	CASSWGLATTGELFF	TGCGCCAGCAGCTGGGGACTAGCGACCACCGGGGAGCTGTTTTTT
once	TRBV4-2	TRBD1	TRBJ2-7	CASSQDRGQEVNEQYF	TGTGCCAGCAGCCAAGATAGAGGACAGGAGGTAAACGAGCAGTACTTC
once	TRBV19	.	TRBJ1-5	CASSSTGVPQGNQPQHF	TGTGCCAGTAGTTCGACGGGTGTCCCGCAGGGCAATCAGCCCCAGCATTTT
.	TRBV27	.	TRBJ2-7	CASSPAGDEQYF	TGTGCCAGCAGTCCTGCGGGCGACGAGCAGTACTTC
.	TRBV7-3	TRBD2	TRBJ2-2	CASSPLLAGGQRPTNTGELFF	TGTGCCAGCAGCCCCCTTTTAGCGGGGGGGCAGAGACCAACGAACACCGGGGAGCTGTTTTTT
many	TRBV10-3	.	TRBJ2-7	CAIRTENYEQYF	TGTGCCATCAGGACAGAGAACTACGAGCAGTACTTC
.	TRBV11-3	TRBD2	TRBJ2-1	CASSATSGGERGEQFF	TGTGCCAGCAGCGCGACTAGTGGGGGGGAGAGGGGTGAGCAGTTCTTC
.	TRBV19	.	TRBJ2-3	CASSTDRRRGATDTQYF	TGTGCCAGTAGTACCGATCGGCGAAGGGGGGCCACAGATACGCAGTATTTT
.	TRBV5-1	.	TRBJ1-1	CASSLVRENTEAFF	TGCGCCAGCAGCTTGGTTAGGGAGAACACTGAAGCTTTCTTT
.	TRBV6-5	.	TRBJ1-2	CATQTGESYGYTF	TGTGCCACCCAGACGGGAGAGAGCTATGGCTACACCTTC
.	TRBV7-7	.	TRBJ1-3	CASSPNTGFGNTIYF	TGTGCCAGCAGCCCCAACACAGGGTTCGGAAACACCATATATTTT
.	TRBV5-5	.	TRBJ2-1	CASSLSGYNEQFF	TGTGCCAGCAGCTTATCTGGCTACAATGAGCAGTTCTTC
.	TRBV4-1	.	TRBJ1-2	CASSQGWDNYGYTF	TGCGCCAGCAGCCAAGGCTGGGATAACTATGGCTACACCTTC
.	TRBV7-9	.	TRBJ2-5	CASSRDQTQETQYF	TGTGCCAGCAGCCGGGACCAAACTCAAGAGACCCAGTACTTC
.	TRBV30	TRBD1	TRBJ2-7	CAWKRQGENYEQYF	TGTGCCTGGAAAAGACAGGGGGAAAACTACGAGCAGTACTTC
.	TRBV7-9	.	TRBJ2-2	CASSPSGAPLAGELFF	TGTGCCAGCAGCCCGTCCGGGGCCCCGTTGGCCGGGGAGCTGTTTTTT
.	TRBV2	TRBD1	TRBJ1-4	CASSVRAGGLSTNEKLFF	TGTGCCAGCAGTGTTAGGGCAGGGGGCCTGTCAACTAATGAAAAACTGTTTTTT
.	TRBV3-1/TRBV3-2	.	TRBJ1-4	CASSQLDSGKLFF	TGTGCCAGCAGCCAACTTGACAGTGGAAAACTGTTTTTT
.	TRBV15	TRBD1	TRBJ1-1	CATSRDRGTDTEAFF	TGTGCCACCAGCAGAGATCGAGGGACAGACACTGAAGCTTTCTTT
.	TRBV28	.	TRBJ1-4	CASSLSSRGANEKLFF	TGTGCCAGCAGTTTATCCTCCCGGGGTGCTAATGAAAAACTGTTTTTT
.	TRBV27	TRBD2	TRBJ2-2	CASRTRLASTGELFF	TGTGCCAGCCGTACCCGACTAGCGAGCACCGGGGAGCTGTTTTTT
.	TRBV6-4	TRBD2	TRBJ2-3	CASSDRGGVADTQYF	TGTGCCAGCAGTGACCGCGGGGGTGTCGCAGATACGCAGTATTTT
.	TRBV5-4	.	TRBJ1-2	CASSDRGGGANYGYTF	TGTGCCAGCAGCGATCGGGGCGGGGGAGCTAACTATGGCTACACCTTC